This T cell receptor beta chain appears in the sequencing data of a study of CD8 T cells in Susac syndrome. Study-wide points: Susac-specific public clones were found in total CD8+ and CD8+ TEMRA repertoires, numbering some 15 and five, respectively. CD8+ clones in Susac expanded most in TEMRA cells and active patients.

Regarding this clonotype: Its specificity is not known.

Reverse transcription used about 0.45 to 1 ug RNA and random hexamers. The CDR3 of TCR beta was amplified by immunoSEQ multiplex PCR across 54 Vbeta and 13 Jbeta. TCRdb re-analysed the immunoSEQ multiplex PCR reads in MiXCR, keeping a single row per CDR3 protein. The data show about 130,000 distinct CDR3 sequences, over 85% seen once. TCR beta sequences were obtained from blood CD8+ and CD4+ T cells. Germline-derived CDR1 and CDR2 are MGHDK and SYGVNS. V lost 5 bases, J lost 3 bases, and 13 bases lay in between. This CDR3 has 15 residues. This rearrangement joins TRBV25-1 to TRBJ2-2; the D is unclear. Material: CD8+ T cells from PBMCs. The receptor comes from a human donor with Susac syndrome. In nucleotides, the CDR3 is TGTGCCAGCAGTCCACGCGGCCGGGACACCGGGGAGCTGTTTTTT. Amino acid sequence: CASSPRGRDTGELFF.